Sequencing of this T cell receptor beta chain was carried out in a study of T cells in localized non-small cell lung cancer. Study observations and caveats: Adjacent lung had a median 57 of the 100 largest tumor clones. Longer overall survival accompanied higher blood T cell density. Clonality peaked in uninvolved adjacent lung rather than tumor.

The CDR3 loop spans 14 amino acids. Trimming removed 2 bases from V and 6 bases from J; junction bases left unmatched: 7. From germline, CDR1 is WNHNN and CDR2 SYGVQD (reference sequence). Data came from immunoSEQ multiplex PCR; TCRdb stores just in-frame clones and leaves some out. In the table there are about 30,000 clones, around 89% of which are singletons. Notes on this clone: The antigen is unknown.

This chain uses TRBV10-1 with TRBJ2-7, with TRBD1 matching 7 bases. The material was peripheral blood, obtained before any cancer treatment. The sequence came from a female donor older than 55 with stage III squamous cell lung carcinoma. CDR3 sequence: CASSERRDSSEQYF. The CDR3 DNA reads TGCGCCAGCAGTGAGCGACGGGACAGCTCCGAGCAGTACTTC.